One sample yielded the 21 T cell receptor beta chains listed below, sequenced in a study of blood T cell repertoires in COVID-19. Produced via immunoSEQ multiplex PCR; TCRdb's table is partial and in-frame only. Of 100,000 to 150,000 clones detected, approximately 81% appear once; the ten largest clones hold 1.4%. The material sequenced was peripheral blood. The receptors originated from a man in his sixties with acute or convalescent COVID-19.

The genes are TRBV29-1 and TRBJ2-5; tentatively, D is TRBD2 (5 bases). The CDR3 consists of 12 residues. Germline V lookup: CDR1 SQVTM, CDR2 ANQGSEA. Trimming pared 4 bases from V and 1 base from J, leaving 7 bases between. The CDR3 coding sequence is TGCAGCGTTGTTGAGGGCCAAGAGACCCAGTACTTC. The encoded protein is CSVVEGQETQYF.

The J gene is TRBJ1-5, the V gene TRBV6-1, with 7 bases aligning to TRBD1. Germline V CDR1 and CDR2: MNHNS, SASEGT. The length of the CDR3 is 19 residues. The V and J ends lost 2 bases and 3 bases, in that order; junction bases with no gene match: 16. CDR3 DNA sequence: TGTGCCAGCAGTGAATATAGCAGGGGGGTTTTACGGGACAATCAGCCCCAGCATTTT. Translation: CASSEYSRGVLRDNQPQHF.

The chain employs TRBV2 and TRBJ1-2, with a tentative D call TRBD1 (5 bases). CDR3 length: 15 amino acids. The V gene lost 2 bases and the J gene lost 8 bases, with 18 bases spanning the gap. Germline V CDR1 and CDR2: SNHLY, FYNNEI. DNA of the CDR3: TGTGCCAGCAGTGAATGGTGGGAACAGGATGGGGGCTACACCTTC. As protein: CASSEWWEQDGGYTF.

This sequence joins TRBV9 and TRBJ2-5, with 8 bases matching TRBD1. This CDR3 has 14 residues. After removal of 4 bases from V and 3 bases from J, the junction contained 5 bases not matched to a gene. The germline gives CDR1 SGDLS, CDR2 YYNGEE. CDR3 sequence reads: CASSSVTGEETQYF. As DNA, the CDR3 is TGTGCCAGCAGCTCCGTGACAGGGGAAGAGACCCAGTACTTC.

The chain recombines TRBV7-9 with TRBJ2-1; 10 nucleotides agree with TRBD2. The CDR3 totals 14 residues. Germline V gives CDR1 SEHNR, CDR2 FQNEAQ (reference sequence). Losses at the gene ends were 8 bases for V and 3 bases for J; bases not matched to a gene: 4. The CDR3 spells CASGLAGDYNEQFF. CDR3 DNA: TGTGCCAGCGGCCTAGCGGGAGACTACAATGAGCAGTTCTTC.

This clone was seen repeatedly, ten times or more. This sequence joins TRBV10-1 and TRBJ1-1; D remains ambiguous. The CDR3 loop spans 14 amino acids. The ends were cut back, 6 bases at V and 0 bases at J, with 11 bases in the middle. The germline CDR1 and CDR2 sequences are WNHNN and SYGVQD (reference sequence). CDR3 nucleotide sequence: TGCGCCAGCAGAATTCGACAACTGAACACTGAAGCTTTCTTT. Protein: CASRIRQLNTEAFF.

The V call is TRBV5-1, the J call TRBJ2-1, with D unresolved. This CDR3 is 14 amino acids long. V shed 0 bases and J shed 5 bases, with 9 bases lying between them. Germline CDR1 reads SGHRS; CDR2 reads YFSETQ. The CDR3 region has the DNA TGCGCCAGCAGCTTGGGGGCCTCTAACAATGAGCAGTTCTTC. Translating gives CASSLGASNNEQFF.

This chain uses TRBV2 with TRBJ2-7; D is perhaps TRBD2 (5 bases). Germline CDR1 and CDR2: SNHLY and FYNNEI. V lost 4 bases, J lost 3 bases, and 7 bases lay in between. This CDR3 spans 12 amino acids. The CDR3 region is CASSVDYYEQYF. CDR3 in DNA: TGTGCCAGCAGTGTAGACTACTACGAGCAGTACTTC.

This sequence joins TRBV19 and TRBJ2-3; 8 nucleotides agree with TRBD1. The CDR3 runs to 15 residues. Germline V lookup: CDR1 LNHDA, CDR2 SQIVND (reference sequence). Trimming at V came to 10 bases and at J to 1 base, leaving 10 bases not matched to a gene. CDR3 amino acids: CATDRGGLRTDTQYF. The CDR3 region has the DNA TGTGCCACAGACAGGGGAGGTCTCCGCACAGATACGCAGTATTTT.

The chain joins TRBV5-1 to TRBJ1-6; D call uncertain. Between the trimmed V and J ends, which lost 0 bases and 7 bases, there was a span of 8 bases. The germline V gene encodes CDR1 SGHRS and CDR2 YFSETQ. The CDR3 totals 14 residues. CDR3 protein: CASSLDGGNSPLHF. The DNA of the CDR3 is TGCGCCAGCAGCTTGGATGGCGGAAATTCACCCCTCCACTTT.

This clone came up once. The CDR3 DNA follows: TGTGCCAGCAGCACAGTTCGGGCTAGCGGGAGAAAGTCGTACTTC. Its translation: CASSTVRASGRKSYF. The genes are TRBV5-6 and TRBJ2-5; the match to TRBD2 covers 10 bases. Trimming cost V 4 bases and J 13 bases; bases outside gene matches: 16. The CDR3 runs 15 residues. Germline assignment: CDR1 SGHDT and CDR2 YYEEEE.

This clone was seen only once. This chain joins TRBV5-1 and TRBJ2-7; TRBD1 matches 9 bases. The germline V gene has CDR1 SGHRS and CDR2 YFSETQ. V dropped 4 bases and J dropped 2; count of bases not matched to a gene: 7. The CDR3 is 15 amino acids. CDR3 nucleotide sequence: TGCGCCAGCAGCGAGGGACAGGGAAGGCCCTACGAGCAGTACTTC. Protein sequence: CASSEGQGRPYEQYF.

V is TRBV19 and J is TRBJ1-1, with D uncertain. This CDR3 region has 16 residues. Trimming took off 3 bases at V and 3 bases at J, with 17 bases between the two ends. The germline V gene has CDR1 LNHDA and CDR2 SQIVND (reference sequence). The CDR3 loop reads CASSIPAGPFDTEAFF. CDR3 sequence (DNA): TGTGCCAGTAGTATCCCAGCAGGCCCGTTTGACACTGAAGCTTTCTTT.

The gene calls are TRBV12-3 or TRBV12-4 and TRBJ1-2; no definite D call. The V end lost 11 bases, the J end lost 11 bases, and 18 bases lay between the germline ends. The CDR3 has 11 amino acids. The CDR3 sequence: CAGRRAGGYTF. Written as DNA, the CDR3 is TGTGCCGGCCGGAGGGCCGGCGGTTACACCTTC.

This chain links TRBV2 with TRBJ2-2; 11 nucleotides agree with TRBD2. This CDR3 is 14 amino acids long. Trimming took 3 bases from V and 15 from J; bases not matched to a gene: 9. Per the germline V gene, CDR1 is SNHLY and CDR2 is FYNNEI. The DNA of the CDR3 is TGTGCCAGCAGTGATCGGGTAGCGGGGGGGTGGATGTTTTTT. The encoded protein is CASSDRVAGGWMFF.

The V gene is TRBV3-1 (or the pseudogene TRBV3-2), the J gene TRBJ1-2; 8 positions agree with TRBD1. Germline CDR1 reads LGHDT; CDR2 reads YNNKEL (reference sequence). V was pared by 5 bases and J by 6 bases, with 11 bases of the junction left unmatched. The CDR3 runs 15 residues. The CDR3 protein is CASSERTGWGDGYTF. The DNA for the CDR3 is TGTGCCAGCAGCGAACGGACAGGGTGGGGGGATGGCTACACCTTC.

This chain joins TRBV5-1 and TRBJ2-7; 11 nucleotides agree with TRBD1. The CDR3 has 16 amino acids. The V gene end was trimmed by 4 bases and the J gene end by 5 bases; junction bases not matched to a gene: 11. Germline V lookup: CDR1 SGHRS, CDR2 YFSETQ. CDR3 in DNA: TGCGCCAGCAGCACCCGACCGGGACAGGGGGACCACGAGCAGTACTTC. This gives the protein CASSTRPGQGDHEQYF.

This chain links TRBV15 with TRBJ2-7, with 13 bases fitting TRBD2. CDR1 LNHNV and CDR2 YYDKDF come from the germline V gene (reference sequence). The CDR3 extends over 17 amino acids. J lost 5 bases, V lost 0 bases, and 7 bases had no gene match. CDR3 sequence: CATSRDGTSGTRHEQYF. CDR3 DNA: TGTGCCACCAGCAGAGATGGGACTAGCGGGACGCGCCACGAGCAGTACTTC.

The chain has TRBV27 and TRBJ2-5; 11 bases map to TRBD1. After removal of 6 bases from V and 2 bases from J, the junction contained 5 bases not matched to a gene. This CDR3 comprises 15 residues. Germline CDR1 MNHEY, CDR2 SMNVEV (reference sequence). CDR3 amino acids: CASRGDRGWQETQYF. The CDR3 DNA follows: TGTGCCAGCAGGGGGGACAGGGGGTGGCAAGAGACCCAGTACTTC.

This rearrangement joins TRBV19 to TRBJ1-2, with TRBD1 matching over 10 bases. The germline V gene has CDR1 LNHDA and CDR2 SQIVND (reference sequence). Germline trimming cut 10 bases from V and 5 bases from J; bases unmatched to any gene: 4. This CDR3 has 12 amino acids. CDR3 sequence (DNA): TGTGCCACCTCGGACAGGGGGTATGGCTACACCTTC. This translates into CATSDRGYGYTF.

V and J are TRBV6-5 and TRBJ2-3; 7 bases are shared with TRBD2. The CDR3 length is 13 residues. Germline V CDR1 and CDR2: MNHEY, SVGAGI. Unmatched junction bases numbered 3, after V lost 8 bases and J lost 1 base. The CDR3 DNA is TGTGCCAGCCGGACTAGAGGCACAGATACGCAGTATTTT. Translation gives CASRTRGTDTQYF.